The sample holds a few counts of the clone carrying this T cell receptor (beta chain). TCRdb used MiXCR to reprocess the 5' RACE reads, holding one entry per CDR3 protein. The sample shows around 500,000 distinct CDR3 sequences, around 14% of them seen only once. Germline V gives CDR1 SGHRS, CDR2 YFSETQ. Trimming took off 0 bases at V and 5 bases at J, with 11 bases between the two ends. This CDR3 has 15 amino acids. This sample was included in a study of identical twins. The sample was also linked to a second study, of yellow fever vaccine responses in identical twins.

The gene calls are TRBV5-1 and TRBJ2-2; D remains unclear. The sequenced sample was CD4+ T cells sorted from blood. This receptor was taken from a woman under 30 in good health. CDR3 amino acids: CASSLGTSRTGELFF. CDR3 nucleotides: TGCGCCAGCAGCTTGGGTACCTCCCGGACCGGGGAGCTGTTTTTT.